Here is one TCR beta chain with its context. Assay used: immunoSEQ multiplex PCR; TCRdb lists only in-frame clones, some missing. The sample shows about 200,000 clones, around 84% of them seen only once. The data were taken from a study of cytomegalovirus exposure and HLA in healthy donors. Germline CDR1 is SGHNT and CDR2 is YYREEE (reference sequence). The CDR3 is 13 residues long. Trimming shortened V by 2 bases and J by 6 bases, and 11 bases separated the two germline ends. This chain links TRBV5-4 with TRBJ1-2, with a possible D match to TRBD1 (5 bases). This clonotype was sampled from a woman aged 25 to 39 in good health and CMV-seropositive. Material: PBMCs. The CDR3 reads CASSFGGSDGYTF. CDR3 in DNA: TGTGCCAGCAGCTTCGGGGGGTCGGATGGCTACACCTTC.